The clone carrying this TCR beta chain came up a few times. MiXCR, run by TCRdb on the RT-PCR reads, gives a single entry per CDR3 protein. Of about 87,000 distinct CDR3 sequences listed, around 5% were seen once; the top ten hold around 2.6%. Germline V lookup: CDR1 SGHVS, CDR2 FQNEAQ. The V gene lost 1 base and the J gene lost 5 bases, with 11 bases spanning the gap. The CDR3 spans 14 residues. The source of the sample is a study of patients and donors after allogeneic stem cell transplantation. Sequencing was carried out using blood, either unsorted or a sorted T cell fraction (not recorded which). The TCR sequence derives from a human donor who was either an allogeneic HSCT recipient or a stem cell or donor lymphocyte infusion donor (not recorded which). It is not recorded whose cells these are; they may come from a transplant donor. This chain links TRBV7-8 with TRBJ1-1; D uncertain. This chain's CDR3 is CASSLVEGRTEAFF. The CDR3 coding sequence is TGTGCCAGCAGCTTAGTGGAGGGTAGGACTGAAGCTTTCTTT.